This T cell receptor beta chain came from a study of blood T cell repertoires in COVID-19. Looking at the study overall: COVID-19 samples from acute and convalescent phases originated in the United States, Italy and Spain. Sources were T cells, B-cell-depleted T cells, or PBMCs; the material itself was cDNA or gDNA.

Original processing notes: The assay estimated nucleated cells by amplifying reference gene primers. The table came from immunoSEQ multiplex PCR; TCRdb's copy has only in-frame clones and leaves some out. That table gives V, J and clone size, and the DNA gave D and trimming. The sample carries roughly 180,000 clones, roughly 80% recorded once. With 3 bases clipped from V and 5 bases from J, the junction kept 5 bases outside the gene matches. This CDR3 spans 15 amino acids. CDR1 SGHAT and CDR2 FQNNGV come from the germline V gene. The V gene is TRBV11-2, the J gene TRBJ2-3; 10 nucleotides align to TRBD1. Sequencing was performed on peripheral blood. The sequence derives from a woman in her twenties or thirties with acute or convalescent COVID-19. The CDR3 bases are TGTGCCAGCAGCTTCGAGAGGACAGGGGGAGATACGCAGTATTTT. Protein: CASSFERTGGDTQYF.